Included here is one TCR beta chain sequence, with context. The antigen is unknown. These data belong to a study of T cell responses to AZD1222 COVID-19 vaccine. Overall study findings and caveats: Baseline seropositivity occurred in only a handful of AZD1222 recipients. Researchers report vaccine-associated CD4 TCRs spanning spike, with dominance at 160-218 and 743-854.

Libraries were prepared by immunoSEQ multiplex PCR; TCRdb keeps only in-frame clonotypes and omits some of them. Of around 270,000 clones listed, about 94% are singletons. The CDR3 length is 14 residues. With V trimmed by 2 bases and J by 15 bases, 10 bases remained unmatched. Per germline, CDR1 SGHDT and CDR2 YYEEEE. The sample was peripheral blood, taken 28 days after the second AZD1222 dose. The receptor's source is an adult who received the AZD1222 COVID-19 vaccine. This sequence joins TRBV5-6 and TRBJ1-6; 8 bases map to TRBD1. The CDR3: CASSLGRGRTDLHF. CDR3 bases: TGTGCCAGCAGCTTAGGCAGGGGGCGAACCGACCTCCACTTT.